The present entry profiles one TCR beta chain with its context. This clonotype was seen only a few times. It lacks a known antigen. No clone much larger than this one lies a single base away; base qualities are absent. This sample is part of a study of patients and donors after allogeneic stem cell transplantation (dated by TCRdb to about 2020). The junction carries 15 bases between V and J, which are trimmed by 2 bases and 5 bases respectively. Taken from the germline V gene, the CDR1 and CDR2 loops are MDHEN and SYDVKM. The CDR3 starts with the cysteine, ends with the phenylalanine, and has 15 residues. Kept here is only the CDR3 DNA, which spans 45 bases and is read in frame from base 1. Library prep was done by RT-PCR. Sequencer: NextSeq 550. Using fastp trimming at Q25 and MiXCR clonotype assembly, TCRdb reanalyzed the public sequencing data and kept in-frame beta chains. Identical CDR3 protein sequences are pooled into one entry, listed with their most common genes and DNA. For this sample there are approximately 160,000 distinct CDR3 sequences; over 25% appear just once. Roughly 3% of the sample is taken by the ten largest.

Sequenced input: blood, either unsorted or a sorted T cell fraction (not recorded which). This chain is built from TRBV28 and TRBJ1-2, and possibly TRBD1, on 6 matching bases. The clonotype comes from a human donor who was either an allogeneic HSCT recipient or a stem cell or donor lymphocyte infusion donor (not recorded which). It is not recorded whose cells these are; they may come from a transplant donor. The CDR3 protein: CASSLSGGRWYGYTF. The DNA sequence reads TGTGCCAGCAGTTTAAGTGGGGGGCGCTGGTATGGCTACACCTTC.